This T cell receptor beta chain was captured in a study of tumour-infiltrating T cells in Burkitt lymphoma. Study at large: Productive clonality predicted overall and progression-free survival.

Assay: immunoSEQ multiplex PCR; the TCRdb copy retains only in-frame clones and omits some. The sample lists 13,000 or so clones; around 86% were seen once. The TCR sequence derives from a human donor with diffuse large B-cell lymphoma. Sequenced sample: tumor tissue.

In nucleotides, the CDR3 is TGTGCCAGCAGCTTAACCACGGACCCCTACGAGCAGTACTTC. It translates to CASSLTTDPYEQYF. The V and J genes are TRBV7-6 and TRBJ2-5; D uncertain. The DNA matches TRBJ2-7 better at its end, which makes the J call doubtful. Germline CDR1 is SGHVS and CDR2 is FNYEAQ. There are 14 residues in the CDR3.